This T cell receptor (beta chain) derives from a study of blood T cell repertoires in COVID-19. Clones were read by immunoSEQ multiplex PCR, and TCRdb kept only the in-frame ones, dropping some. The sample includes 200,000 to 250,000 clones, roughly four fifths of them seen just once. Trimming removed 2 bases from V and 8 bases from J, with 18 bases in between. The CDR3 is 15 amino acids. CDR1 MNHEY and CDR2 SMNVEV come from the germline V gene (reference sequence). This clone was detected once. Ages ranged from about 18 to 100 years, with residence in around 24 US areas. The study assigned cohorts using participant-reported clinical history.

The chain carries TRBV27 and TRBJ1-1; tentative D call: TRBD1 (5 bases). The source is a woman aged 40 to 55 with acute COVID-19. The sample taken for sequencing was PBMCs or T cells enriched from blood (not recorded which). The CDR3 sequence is CASSLRGVSPREAFF. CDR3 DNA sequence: TGTGCCAGCAGTTTAAGGGGTGTGAGCCCACGGGAAGCTTTCTTT.